The 27 T cell receptor beta chains below come from one sample, sequenced in a study of cytomegalovirus exposure and HLA in healthy donors. The PCR contained 60 Vbeta and 13 Jbeta primers. Using immunoSEQ multiplex PCR, the repertoire was profiled, and TCRdb retains in-frame clones only, with some absent. The sample records 200,000 to 250,000 clones, over 75% being singletons. The sequenced sample consisted of PBMCs. Every receptor here comes from a boy aged 10-17 years in good health and CMV-seronegative.

V is TRBV4-2 and J is TRBJ2-7, with 7 bases that match TRBD1. The V and J ends lost 0 bases and 4 bases, in that order; junction bases with no gene match: 9. The CDR3 totals 16 residues. Germline loops: CDR1 LGHNA, CDR2 YNFKEQ. The CDR3 DNA follows: TGTGCCAGCAGCCAAGAAGTCTCACAGGGGAAATACGAGCAGTACTTC. This translates into CASSQEVSQGKYEQYF.

V is TRBV7-2 and J is TRBJ2-5; TRBD2 matches 8 bases. The junction had 8 bases not matched to a gene; V was cut back by 2 bases and J by 0 bases. The germline gives CDR1 SGHTA, CDR2 FQGNSA. The CDR3 extends over 17 amino acids. The CDR3 region has the DNA TGTGCCAGCAGCTTATCTGGTTTAGCGGGATACCAAGAGACCCAGTACTTC. Protein product: CASSLSGLAGYQETQYF.

The rearrangement links TRBV30 to TRBJ2-2; D gene uncertain. From germline, CDR1 is GTSNPN and CDR2 SVGIG (reference sequence). Trimming shortened V by 0 bases and J by 6 bases, and 8 bases separated the two germline ends. The CDR3 has 13 amino acids. The CDR3 nucleotides are TGTGCCTGGAGTGTTAGTCCTCCCGGGGAGCTGTTTTTT. Its protein product is CAWSVSPPGELFF. Full variable domain (remainder filled in from reference TRBV30 and TRBJ2-2): SQTIHQWPATLVQPVGSPLSLECTVEGTSNPNLYWYRQAAGRGLQLLFYSVGIGQISSEVPQNLSASRPQDRQFILSSKKLLLSDSGFYLCAWSVSPPGELFFGEGSRLTVL.

The CDR3 here is CASSQGDRGNQPQHF. CDR3 in DNA: TGCGCCAGCAGCCAAGGGGACAGGGGGAATCAGCCCCAGCATTTT. This sequence joins TRBV4-1 and TRBJ1-5; 11 nucleotides align to TRBD1. Germline loops: CDR1 MGHRA, CDR2 YSYEKL. The CDR3 is 15 amino acids. V shed 1 base and J 4 bases; nucleotides not matched to a gene: 0.

The chain carries TRBV6-1 and TRBJ1-4; a weak D match, TRBD1 (5 bases). This CDR3 is built from 17 residues. CDR1 and CDR2 (germline): MNHNS, SASEGT. V was pared by 1 base and J by 2 bases, with 14 bases between. The CDR3 DNA reads as TGTGCCAGCAGTGAAGGACAGTCCCGATCTACTAATGAAAAACTGTTTTTT. Translation: CASSEGQSRSTNEKLFF.

This sequence joins TRBV5-1 and TRBJ1-1; D gene uncertain. Trimming took 1 base from V and 4 from J, leaving 14 bases between them. The CDR3 length is 15 residues. Looked up from germline, CDR1 is SGHRS and CDR2 is YFSETQ. The CDR3 nucleotides are TGCGCCAGCAGCTTGATTTGGGGAGGAAGCACTGAAGCTTTCTTT. Its protein product is CASSLIWGGSTEAFF.

The rearrangement joins TRBV13 to TRBJ1-2; TRBD1 matches at 8 bases. CDR3 length equals 17 residues. Germline CDR1 PRHDT, CDR2 FYEKMQ (reference sequence). V was clipped by 0 bases and J by 6 bases; unmatched bases: 12. The CDR3 DNA follows: TGTGCCAGCAGCTTAGGCCTTCAGGGGGCGGACCCGGATGGCTACACCTTC. Protein product: CASSLGLQGADPDGYTF.

This chain uses TRBV30 with TRBJ1-1, with unresolved D. Germline assignment: CDR1 GTSNPN and CDR2 SVGIG (reference sequence). V was shortened by 0 bases and J by 7 bases, with 9 bases between the two germline ends. This CDR3 region has 12 residues. The CDR3 nucleotides read TGTGCCTGGAGTGTGACGGGGAGTGAAGCTTTCTTT. Its protein is CAWSVTGSEAFF.

The CDR3 sequence is CASSKGRRRDYEQYF. The DNA for the CDR3 is TGTGCCAGCAGCAAAGGACGGCGTCGGGATTACGAGCAGTACTTC. The chain combines TRBV21-1 with TRBJ2-7; the table's TRBD2 call for D was not verified on the DNA. TRBV21-1 is an annotated pseudogene. The CDR3 loop spans 15 amino acids.

This clone was detected only a few times. CDR3 bases: TGTGCCAGCAGTTACTCCCCAGGGACTTATGGCTACACCTTC. Protein sequence: CASSYSPGTYGYTF. The chain carries TRBV6-6 and TRBJ1-2; weak D call: TRBD1 (5 bases). Trimming cost V 0 bases and J 5 bases, with 10 bases left between them. Germline lookup yields CDR1 MNHNY and CDR2 SVGAGI (reference sequence). The CDR3 covers 14 residues.

V and J are TRBV5-1 and TRBJ2-1; 13 bases align to TRBD2. V lost 5 bases and J lost 5; bases outside the gene matches: 4. CDR1 SGHRS and CDR2 YFSETQ come from the germline V gene. CDR3 length: 15 amino acids. Here the CDR3 reads CASSWTSGSNNEQFF. For the CDR3, the DNA is TGCGCCAGCAGTTGGACTAGCGGGAGCAACAATGAGCAGTTCTTC.

This clone has more than one count but fewer than ten. The V gene is TRBV15, the J gene TRBJ2-7, with D unresolved. V was trimmed by 0 bases and J by 3 bases, leaving 6 bases between them. The germline V gene has CDR1 LNHNV and CDR2 YYDKDF (reference sequence). The CDR3 has 13 residues. Here the CDR3 reads CATSRDPSYEQYF. Here the CDR3 DNA reads TGTGCCACCAGCAGAGATCCTAGCTACGAGCAGTACTTC.

This clone came up once. The chain employs TRBV19 and TRBJ1-5; 11 nucleotides line up with TRBD1. The germline V gene has CDR1 LNHDA and CDR2 SQIVND (reference sequence). V lost 5 bases and J lost 3; bases outside the gene matches: 6. There are 16 residues in the CDR3. CDR3 sequence reads: CASSEDRGLYNQPQHF. The CDR3 nucleotides read TGTGCCAGTAGTGAGGACAGGGGGCTATACAATCAGCCCCAGCATTTT.

The chain uses TRBV5-6 and TRBJ1-6; the D gene is possibly TRBD1 (5 bases). Germline V lookup: CDR1 SGHDT, CDR2 YYEEEE. The CDR3 is 14 residues long. V was trimmed by 2 bases and J by 10 bases, leaving 13 bases between them. The CDR3 nucleotides read TGTGCCAGCAGCTTTTCGCAGGGTGTATCACCCCTCCACTTT. The encoded protein is CASSFSQGVSPLHF. The complete variable domain, with remaining parts taken from reference TRBV5-6 and TRBJ1-6, reads DAGVTQSPTHLIKTRGQQVTLRCSPKSGHDTVSWYQQALGQGPQFIFQYYEEEERQRGNFPDRFSGHQFPNYSSELNVNALLLGDSALYLCASSFSQGVSPLHFGNGTRLTVT.

The chain joins TRBV6-5 to TRBJ2-5; 8 positions agree with TRBD2. Looked up from germline, CDR1 is MNHEY and CDR2 is SVGAGI. The V gene end was trimmed by 3 bases and the J gene end by 1 base; junction bases not matched to a gene: 1. The CDR3 extends over 14 amino acids. This CDR3 is CASSYAGGQETQYF. As DNA, the CDR3 is TGTGCCAGCAGTTATGCGGGAGGCCAAGAGACCCAGTACTTC.

In nucleotides, the CDR3 is TGTGCCAGCAGCTTCTCCCCAGCACGACAGGGGGTCTCCTACGAGCAGTACTTC. It codes for CASSFSPARQGVSYEQYF. The rearrangement links TRBV7-8 to TRBJ2-7; TRBD1 matches at 9 bases. This CDR3 is 18 amino acids long. Germline CDR1 is SGHVS and CDR2 is FQNEAQ. With 3 bases clipped from V and 0 bases from J, the junction kept 12 bases outside the gene matches.

The V and J genes are TRBV6-5 and TRBJ1-1; 7 bases match TRBD1. CDR3 size: 16 residues. CDR1 and CDR2 (germline): MNHEY, SVGAGI. The V segment lost 0 bases and the J segment 11 bases; nucleotides outside the gene matches: 15. This CDR3 reads CASSYSWGDRVDWAFF. The CDR3 DNA reads as TGTGCCAGCAGTTACTCGTGGGGAGACAGGGTTGATTGGGCTTTCTTT.

V and J are TRBV6-6 and TRBJ2-7; weak D call: TRBD1 (5 bases). The CDR3 has 15 amino acids. Trimming left V 0 bases short and J 3 bases short, with 12 bases between. Germline CDR1 and CDR2: MNHNY and SVGAGI (reference sequence). In DNA form, the CDR3 reads TGTGCCAGCAGTTACTCGTATGGGGCGAGCTACGAGCAGTACTTC. This encodes CASSYSYGASYEQYF.

The chain recombines TRBV4-2 with TRBJ1-4; D unclear. V lost 5 bases to trimming and J lost 5 bases, with 15 bases between them. The CDR3 extends over 15 amino acids. Germline lookup yields CDR1 LGHNA and CDR2 YNFKEQ. The CDR3 region is CASSARTVGNEKLFF. The CDR3 DNA follows: TGTGCCAGCAGCGCCCGCACGGTCGGGAATGAAAAACTGTTTTTT.

The chain is built from TRBV10-3 and TRBJ2-7; TRBD1 aligns across 10 bases. CDR1 and CDR2 from the germline V gene are ENHRY and SYGVKD. The CDR3 loop spans 16 amino acids. V shed 4 bases and J 5 bases; nucleotides not matched to a gene: 11. This CDR3 reads CAISAVRGGQGDEQYF. The CDR3 DNA reads TGTGCCATCAGTGCCGTTCGGGGAGGACAGGGGGACGAGCAGTACTTC.

This clone turned up a few times. The chain employs TRBV5-6 and TRBJ2-3, with 10 positions matching TRBD2. The V segment lost 4 bases and the J segment 1 base; nucleotides outside the gene matches: 3. The CDR3 sequence is 15 residues long. Germline CDR1 reads SGHDT; CDR2 reads YYEEEE. DNA for the CDR3: TGTGCCAGCAGCCCCGGGACTAGCGGCACAGATACGCAGTATTTT. Protein sequence: CASSPGTSGTDTQYF.

The chain joins TRBV19 to TRBJ1-5, with TRBD1 matching over 7 bases. This CDR3 spans 14 amino acids. Germline loops: CDR1 LNHDA, CDR2 SQIVND (reference sequence). Unmatched junction bases numbered 8, after V lost 6 bases and J lost 6 bases. The CDR3 DNA is TGTGCCAGTAGCATCGACAGGGTGGGTCAGCCCCAGCATTTT. Translating gives CASSIDRVGQPQHF.

The chain couples TRBV10-3 to TRBJ2-7; the D gene is possibly TRBD2 (6 bases). Trimming cost V 0 bases and J 3 bases, with 18 bases left between them. The length of the CDR3 is 17 residues. The germline CDR1 and CDR2 sequences are ENHRY and SYGVKD. The CDR3 sequence: CAISESNRNGGLYEQYF. The CDR3 region has the DNA TGTGCCATCAGTGAGTCGAATAGGAACGGGGGACTCTACGAGCAGTACTTC.

The rearrangement uses TRBV11-2 and TRBJ2-5, with a possible D match to TRBD2 (6 bases). V was clipped by 2 bases and J by 1 base, with 17 bases between them. This CDR3 spans 17 amino acids. Germline V gene sequence: CDR1 SGHAT, CDR2 FQNNGV. DNA for the CDR3: TGTGCCAGCAGCTTACCGGGAGCGGTCGTCCCCCAAGAGACCCAGTACTTC. This sequence encodes CASSLPGAVVPQETQYF.

This clone has more than one count but fewer than ten. V is TRBV11-2 and J is TRBJ1-1, with D unclear. This CDR3 spans 12 amino acids. Germline CDR1 is SGHAT and CDR2 is FQNNGV. The V gene lost 1 base and the J gene lost 4 bases, with 4 bases spanning the gap. CDR3 sequence (DNA): TGTGCCAGCAGCTTAGTTATCACTGAAGCTTTCTTT. It encodes CASSLVITEAFF.

This chain links TRBV30 with TRBJ1-1; D is possibly TRBD1 (5 bases). The CDR3 contains 11 residues. Per germline, CDR1 GTSNPN and CDR2 SVGIG (reference sequence). Trimming took 5 bases from V and 7 from J, leaving 11 bases between them. The DNA of the CDR3 is TGTGCCTGGCTCAGGGCCCGTGAAGCTTTCTTT. Amino acids: CAWLRAREAFF. The full variable domain, completed using reference TRBV30 and TRBJ1-1, is SQTIHQWPATLVQPVGSPLSLECTVEGTSNPNLYWYRQAAGRGLQLLFYSVGIGQISSEVPQNLSASRPQDRQFILSSKKLLLSDSGFYLCAWLRAREAFFGQGTRLTVV.

The chain employs TRBV28 and TRBJ2-5, with 8 bases fitting TRBD2. The CDR3 totals 17 residues. V gave up 9 bases and J gave up 5 bases; unmatched junction bases: 20. Germline V gene data show CDR1 as MDHEN and CDR2 as SYDVKM. The CDR3 loop is CASLKGVVPKRGETQYF. The CDR3 DNA is TGTGCCAGTCTAAAGGGGGTCGTCCCCAAGCGGGGGGAGACCCAGTACTTC.